Following are 17 T cell receptor beta chains from one sample sequenced in a study of T cells in Graves' hyperthyroidism and ophthalmopathy. RNA transcripts served as the template for amplifying TCR beta CDR3 regions. The HTBI primer set served for first-round RT-PCR of the TCR CDR3. TCRdb itself ran the multiplex PCR reads through MiXCR, one entry per CDR3 protein. The table lists hundreds of thousands of distinct CDR3 sequences, approximately 14% of them singletons, with 9.5% to 13% in the top ten. The sample was blood. These receptors originate from a woman younger than 35 with Graves' hyperthyroidism.

This clonotype has just a few counts. V and J are TRBV6-2 or TRBV6-3 and TRBJ2-3, with D maybe TRBD1 (6 bases). The CDR3 loop spans 14 amino acids. Germline lookup yields CDR1 MNHEY and CDR2 SVGEGT. Deletions cut 2 bases from V and 2 bases from J, with 8 bases between. CDR3 DNA: TGTGCCAGCAGTTACGGGACAACCACAGATACGCAGTATTTT. This sequence encodes CASSYGTTTDTQYF.

V and J are TRBV9 and TRBJ1-1, with D maybe TRBD1 (6 bases). The CDR3 has 17 amino acids. Trimming took off 1 base at V and 3 bases at J, with 19 bases between the two ends. The germline V gene has CDR1 SGDLS and CDR2 YYNGEE. In DNA, the CDR3 is TGTGCCAGCAGCGTAACTTTCACAGGGATCCAGTACACTGAAGCTTTCTTT. It codes for CASSVTFTGIQYTEAFF.

This clonotype was counted a few times. V is TRBV10-3 and J is TRBJ2-2; D perhaps matches TRBD1 (6 bases). There are 13 residues in the CDR3. V was clipped by 4 bases and J by 4 bases, with 7 bases between them. CDR1 is ENHRY, CDR2 SYGVKD, per germline. Here the CDR3 reads CAISGGGTGELFF. CDR3 nucleotide sequence: TGTGCCATCAGTGGAGGGGGCACCGGGGAGCTGTTTTTT.

This chain uses TRBV20-1 with TRBJ2-1, with D unresolved. The CDR3 has 14 amino acids. The germline V and J ends were trimmed by 1 base and 5 bases, with 12 bases remaining between them. CDR1 and CDR2 from the germline V gene are DFQATT and SNEGSKA (reference sequence). CDR3 sequence reads: CSARGEGGDNEQFF. In DNA, the CDR3 is TGCAGTGCTAGAGGGGAAGGCGGAGACAATGAGCAGTTCTTC.

This clonotype has ten or more counts. The rearrangement joins TRBV29-1 to TRBJ2-5, with a possible D match to TRBD1 (5 bases). V shed 3 bases and J shed 3 bases, with 8 bases lying between them. This CDR3 spans 12 amino acids. Germline V lookup: CDR1 SQVTM, CDR2 ANQGSEA. This chain's CDR3 is CSVDRGEETQYF. The DNA for the CDR3 is TGCAGCGTTGATAGGGGTGAAGAGACCCAGTACTTC.

The sample holds many counts of this clonotype. This chain uses TRBV12-3 or TRBV12-4 with TRBJ2-3; D possibly corresponds to TRBD1 (6 bases). The CDR3 length is 15 residues. The V end was cut by 0 bases, the J end by 0 bases, with 7 bases between. CDR3 sequence reads: CASSLAGHSTDTQYF. In nucleotides, the CDR3 is TGTGCCAGCAGTTTAGCGGGACATAGCACAGATACGCAGTATTTT.

Many counts were recorded for this clonotype. This chain connects TRBV3-1 to TRBJ1-2; no clear D gene. This CDR3 is built from 15 residues. The V end was cut by 0 bases, the J end by 1 base, with 9 bases between. Germline values: CDR1 LGHDT, CDR2 YNNKEL (reference sequence). The CDR3 sequence: CASSQESRDNYGYTF. The CDR3 DNA is TGTGCCAGCAGCCAAGAAAGTCGGGATAACTATGGCTACACCTTC.

Only a few counts were recorded for this clonotype. The chain employs TRBV13 and TRBJ2-4; D is uncertain. The V gene's germline CDR1 is PRHDT and CDR2 FYEKMQ (reference sequence). The length of the CDR3 is 15 residues. Deletions cut 4 bases from V and 3 bases from J, with 13 bases between. The CDR3, as DNA: TGTGCCAGCAGCTCTGTATTTAGTGGCAAAAACATTCAGTACTTC. Its protein is CASSSVFSGKNIQYF.

V is TRBV30 and J is TRBJ2-1, with D maybe TRBD2 (6 bases). Trimming removed 2 bases from V and 0 bases from J, with 8 bases in between. Germline loops: CDR1 GTSNPN, CDR2 SVGIG (reference sequence). The CDR3 is 14 residues long. The CDR3 protein is CAWSLAVSYNEQFF. CDR3 in DNA: TGTGCCTGGAGTTTAGCGGTCTCCTACAATGAGCAGTTCTTC.

This clonotype has ten or more counts. V and J are TRBV28 and TRBJ2-3, with D possibly being TRBD1 or TRBD2 (6 bases each). The CDR3 has 16 residues. Trimming shortened V by 5 bases and J by 4 bases, and 19 bases separated the two germline ends. From germline, CDR1 is MDHEN and CDR2 SYDVKM. The CDR3 nucleotides read TGTGCCAGCAGTCGCCCGGAGGGGGAGCGCCCAGATACGCAGTATTTT. It yields the protein CASSRPEGERPDTQYF.

This clonotype was observed many times. The chain joins TRBV29-1 to TRBJ2-5, with a possible D match to TRBD1 (6 bases). The CDR3 is 12 residues long. The V and J ends lost 7 bases and 5 bases respectively, with 14 bases between them. Germline V CDR1 and CDR2: SQVTM, ANQGSEA. In nucleotides, the CDR3 is TGCAGCGGACAGGAGCATACGGAGACCCAGTACTTC. The encoded protein is CSGQEHTETQYF.

This clonotype has ten or more counts. This chain links TRBV7-2 with TRBJ2-7; D is unclear. This CDR3 comprises 13 residues. Trimming left V 2 bases short and J 3 bases short, with 8 bases between. Germline V gene lookup returns CDR1 SGHTA and CDR2 FQGNSA. CDR3 nucleotides: TGTGCCAGCAGCTTAAGTCTGGGCTACGAGCAGTACTTC. This sequence encodes CASSLSLGYEQYF.

This clonotype was counted a few times. The J gene is TRBJ2-7, the V gene TRBV10-3, with 9 bases fitting TRBD2. The V gene's germline CDR1 is ENHRY and CDR2 SYGVKD. This CDR3 region has 16 residues. V lost 0 bases, J lost 6 bases, and 9 bases stayed unmatched. CDR3 in DNA: TGTGCCATCAGTGAGTCGGACCCAGCGGGAGGAGGCGAGCAGTACTTC. This encodes CAISESDPAGGGEQYF.

This clonotype was observed many times. The chain uses TRBV6-2 or TRBV6-3 and TRBJ2-7; TRBD2 agrees at 7 bases. V was pared by 5 bases and J by 4 bases, with 2 bases of the junction left unmatched. The germline V gene has CDR1 MNHEY and CDR2 SVGEGT. This CDR3 is 12 amino acids long. CDR3 residues: CASSTSAYEQYF. The CDR3 DNA sequence: TGTGCCAGCAGTACTAGCGCATACGAGCAGTACTTC.

This clonotype came up many times. The rearrangement links TRBV28 to TRBJ2-2, with 9 nucleotides matching TRBD2. CDR3 length: 15 amino acids. J was trimmed by 3 bases and V by 2 bases; bases with no gene match: 1. Germline CDR1 MDHEN, CDR2 SYDVKM. CDR3 sequence reads: CASSLPSGDTGELFF. Written as DNA, the CDR3 is TGTGCCAGCAGTTTACCTAGCGGGGACACCGGGGAGCTGTTTTTT.

The CDR3 DNA is TGTGCCAGCAGTGCCGCGCCGGGACGGCGTAGCAATCAGCCCCAGCATTTT. Translating gives CASSAAPGRRSNQPQHF. V is TRBV6-1 and J is TRBJ1-5; weak D call: TRBD1 (5 bases). Trimming cost V 4 bases and J 0 bases, with 16 bases left between them. CDR1 MNHNS and CDR2 SASEGT come from the germline V gene. The CDR3 is 17 amino acids.

This clonotype was recorded many times. V usage is TRBV6-1 and J usage is TRBJ2-7; 11 bases match TRBD2. Germline CDR1 is MNHNS and CDR2 is SASEGT. The CDR3 extends over 13 amino acids. V gave up 6 bases and J gave up 6 bases; unmatched junction bases: 4. As DNA, the CDR3 is TGTGCCAGCAGATTTAGCGGGAGGGGCGAGCAGTACTTC. This translates into CASRFSGRGEQYF.